This T cell receptor (beta chain) was found in a study of shared clonotypes between healthy human individuals. Every subset's genomic DNA went evenly onto several immunoSEQ plates. The assay was immunoSEQ multiplex PCR, and TCRdb's table has in-frame clones only and misses some. The sample comprises about 2.3 million clones, roughly 92% of which are singletons, and about 0.41% rests with the top ten. Germline assignment: CDR1 MNHNS and CDR2 SASEGT. The CDR3 length is 14 residues. After removal of 7 bases from V and 0 bases from J, the junction contained 5 bases not matched to a gene. Sequencing used naive CD4+ T cells from PBMCs. Regarding subset: CD45RA+ positively selected. The sequence derives from a man between 18 and 35 years old in good health. Some clones in this sample may be carry-over from other donors' samples. The genes are TRBV6-1 and TRBJ1-1, with 7 positions matching TRBD1. For the CDR3, the DNA is TGTGCCAGCAAAGGACAGGCTATGAACACTGAAGCTTTCTTT. It encodes CASKGQAMNTEAFF.